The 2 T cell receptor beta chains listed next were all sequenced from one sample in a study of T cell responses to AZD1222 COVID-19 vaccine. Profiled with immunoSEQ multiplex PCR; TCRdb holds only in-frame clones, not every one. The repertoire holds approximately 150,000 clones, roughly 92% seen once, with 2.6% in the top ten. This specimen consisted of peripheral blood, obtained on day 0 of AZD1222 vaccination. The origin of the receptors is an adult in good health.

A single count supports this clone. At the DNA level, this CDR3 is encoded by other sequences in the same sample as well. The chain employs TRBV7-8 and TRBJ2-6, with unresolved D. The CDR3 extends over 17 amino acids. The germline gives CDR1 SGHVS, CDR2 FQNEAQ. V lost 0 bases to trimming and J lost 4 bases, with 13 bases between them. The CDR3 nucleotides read TGTGCCAGCAGCTTAGCGCAAGTCTCCGCGGGGGCCAACGTCCTGACTTTC. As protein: CASSLAQVSAGANVLTF.

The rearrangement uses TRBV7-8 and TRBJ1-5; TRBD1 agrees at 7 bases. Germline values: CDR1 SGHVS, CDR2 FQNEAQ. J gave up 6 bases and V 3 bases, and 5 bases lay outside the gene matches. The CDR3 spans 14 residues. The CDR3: CASSFGQVGQPQHF. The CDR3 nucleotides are TGTGCCAGCAGCTTCGGACAGGTGGGTCAGCCCCAGCATTTT.